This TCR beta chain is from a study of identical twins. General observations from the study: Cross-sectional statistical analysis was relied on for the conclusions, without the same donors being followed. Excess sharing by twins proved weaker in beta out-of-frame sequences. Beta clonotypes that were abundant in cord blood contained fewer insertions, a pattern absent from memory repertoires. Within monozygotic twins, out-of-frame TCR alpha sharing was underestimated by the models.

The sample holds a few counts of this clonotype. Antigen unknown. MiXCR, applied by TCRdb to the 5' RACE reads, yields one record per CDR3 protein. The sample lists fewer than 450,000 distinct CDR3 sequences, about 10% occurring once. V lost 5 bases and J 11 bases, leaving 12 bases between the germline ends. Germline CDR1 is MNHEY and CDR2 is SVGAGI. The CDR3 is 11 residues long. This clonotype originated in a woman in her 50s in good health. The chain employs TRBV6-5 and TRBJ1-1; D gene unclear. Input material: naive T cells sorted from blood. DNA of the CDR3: TGTGCCAGCAGTCATAGCTTAGGGGCTTTCTTT. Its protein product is CASSHSLGAFF.